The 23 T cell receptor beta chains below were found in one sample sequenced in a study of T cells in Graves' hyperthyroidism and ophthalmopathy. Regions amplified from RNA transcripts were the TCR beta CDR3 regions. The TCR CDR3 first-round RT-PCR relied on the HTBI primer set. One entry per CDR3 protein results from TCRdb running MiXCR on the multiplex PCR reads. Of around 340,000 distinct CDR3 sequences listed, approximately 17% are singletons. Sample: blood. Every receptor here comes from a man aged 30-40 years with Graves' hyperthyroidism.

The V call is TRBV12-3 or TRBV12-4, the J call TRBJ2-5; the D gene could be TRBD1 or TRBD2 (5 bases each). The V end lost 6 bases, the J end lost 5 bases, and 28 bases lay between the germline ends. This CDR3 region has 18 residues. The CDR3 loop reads CASSAGTNGRVVSETQYF. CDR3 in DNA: TGTGCCAGCAGCGCCGGGACGAACGGGCGGGTTGTTTCGGAGACCCAGTACTTC.

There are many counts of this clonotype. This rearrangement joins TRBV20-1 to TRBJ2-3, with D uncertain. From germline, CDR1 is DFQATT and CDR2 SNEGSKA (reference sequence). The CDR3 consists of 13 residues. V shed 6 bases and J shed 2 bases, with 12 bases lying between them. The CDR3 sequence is CSADPRITDTQYF. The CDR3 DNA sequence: TGCAGTGCAGACCCAAGGATCACAGATACGCAGTATTTT.

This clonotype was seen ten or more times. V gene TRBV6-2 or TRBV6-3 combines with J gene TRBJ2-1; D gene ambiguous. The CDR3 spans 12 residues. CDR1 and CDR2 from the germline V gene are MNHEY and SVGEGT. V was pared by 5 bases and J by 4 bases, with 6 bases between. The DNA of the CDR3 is TGTGCCAGCAGTCGGGTGTACAATGAGCAGTTCTTC. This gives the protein CASSRVYNEQFF.

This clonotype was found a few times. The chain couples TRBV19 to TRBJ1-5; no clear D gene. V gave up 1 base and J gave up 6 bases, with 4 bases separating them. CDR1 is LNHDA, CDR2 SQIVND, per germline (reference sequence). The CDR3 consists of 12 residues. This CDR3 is CASSIVRQPQHF. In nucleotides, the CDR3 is TGTGCCAGTAGTATAGTTCGTCAGCCCCAGCATTTT.

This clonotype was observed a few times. CDR3 sequence: CASRAGTSGLYNEQFF. The CDR3, as DNA: TGTGCCAGCAGAGCCGGGACTAGTGGCCTCTACAATGAGCAGTTCTTC. This sequence joins TRBV2 and TRBJ2-1; 8 nucleotides match TRBD2. Germline V CDR1 and CDR2: SNHLY, FYNNEI. The trim removed 6 bases at V and 3 bases at J, leaving 10 bases unmatched. This CDR3 has 16 amino acids.

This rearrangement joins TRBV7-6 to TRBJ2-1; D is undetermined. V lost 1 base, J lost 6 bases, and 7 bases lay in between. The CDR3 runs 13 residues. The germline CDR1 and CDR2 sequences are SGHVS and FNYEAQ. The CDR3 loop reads CASSLDWLNEQFF. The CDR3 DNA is TGTGCCAGCAGCTTAGACTGGCTCAATGAGCAGTTCTTC.

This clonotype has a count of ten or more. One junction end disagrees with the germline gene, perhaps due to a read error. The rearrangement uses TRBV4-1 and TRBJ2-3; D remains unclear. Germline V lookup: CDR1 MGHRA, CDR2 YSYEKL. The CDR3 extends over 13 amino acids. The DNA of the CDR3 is TGCGCCAGCAGCCAAGGGGTAACAGCTACGCAGTATTTT. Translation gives CASSQGVTATQYF.

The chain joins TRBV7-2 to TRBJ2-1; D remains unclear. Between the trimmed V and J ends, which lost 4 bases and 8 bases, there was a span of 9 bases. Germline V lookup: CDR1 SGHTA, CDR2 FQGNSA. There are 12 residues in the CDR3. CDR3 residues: CASSSPGYEQFF. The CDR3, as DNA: TGTGCCAGCAGCTCTCCCGGGTATGAGCAGTTCTTC.

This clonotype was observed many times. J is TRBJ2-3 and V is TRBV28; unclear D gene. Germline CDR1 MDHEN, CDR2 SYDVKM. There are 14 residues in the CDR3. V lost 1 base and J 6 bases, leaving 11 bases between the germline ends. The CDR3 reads CASSLSQLWDTQYF. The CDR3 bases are TGTGCCAGCAGTTTATCACAGTTGTGGGATACGCAGTATTTT.

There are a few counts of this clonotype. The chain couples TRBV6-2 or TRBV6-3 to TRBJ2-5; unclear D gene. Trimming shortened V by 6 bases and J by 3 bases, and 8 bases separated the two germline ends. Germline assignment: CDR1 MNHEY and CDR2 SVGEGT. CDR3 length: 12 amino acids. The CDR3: CASRSYEETQYF. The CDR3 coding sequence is TGTGCCAGCAGGAGCTATGAAGAGACCCAGTACTTC.

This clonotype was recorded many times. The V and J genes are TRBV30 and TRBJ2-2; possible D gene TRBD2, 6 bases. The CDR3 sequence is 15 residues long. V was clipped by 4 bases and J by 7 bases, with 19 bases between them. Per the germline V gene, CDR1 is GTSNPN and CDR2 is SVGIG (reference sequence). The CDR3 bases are TGTGCCTGGACCCCCCTAGGGGAGGACGGCGGGGAGCTGTTTTTT. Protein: CAWTPLGEDGGELFF.

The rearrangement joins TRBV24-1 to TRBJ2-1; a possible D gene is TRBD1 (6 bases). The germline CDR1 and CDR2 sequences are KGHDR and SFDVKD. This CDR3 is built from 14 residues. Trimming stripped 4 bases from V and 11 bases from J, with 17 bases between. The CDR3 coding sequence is TGTGCCACCAGTGACCCCGGGACAAACTCTCAGCAGTTCTTC. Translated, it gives CATSDPGTNSQQFF.

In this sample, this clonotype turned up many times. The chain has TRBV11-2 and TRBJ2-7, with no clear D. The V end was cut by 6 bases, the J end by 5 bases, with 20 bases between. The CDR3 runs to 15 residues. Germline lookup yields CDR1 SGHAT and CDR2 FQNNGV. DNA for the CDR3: TGTGCCAGCAGACCCTGGCGAAGGGAAAGGAACGAGCAGTACTTC. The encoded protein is CASRPWRRERNEQYF.

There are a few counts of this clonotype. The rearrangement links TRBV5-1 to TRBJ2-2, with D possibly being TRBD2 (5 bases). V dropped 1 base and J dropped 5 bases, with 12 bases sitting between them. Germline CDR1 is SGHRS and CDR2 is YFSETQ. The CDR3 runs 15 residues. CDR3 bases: TGCGCCAGCAGCTTGTTTGCGGGCGGGACCGGGGAGCTGTTTTTT. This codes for CASSLFAGGTGELFF.

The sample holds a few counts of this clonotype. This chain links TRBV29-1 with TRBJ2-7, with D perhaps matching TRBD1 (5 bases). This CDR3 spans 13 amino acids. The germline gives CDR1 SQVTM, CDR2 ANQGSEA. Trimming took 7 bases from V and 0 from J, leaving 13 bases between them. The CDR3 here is CSATVTSSYEQYF. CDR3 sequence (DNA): TGCAGCGCGACAGTGACTTCCTCCTACGAGCAGTACTTC.

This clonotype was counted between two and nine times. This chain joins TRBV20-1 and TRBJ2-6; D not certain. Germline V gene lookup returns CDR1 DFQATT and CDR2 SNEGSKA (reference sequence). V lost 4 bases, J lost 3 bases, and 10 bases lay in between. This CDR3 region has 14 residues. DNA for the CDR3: TGCAGTGCTACTCGTGGTGATGGGGCCAACGTCCTGACTTTC. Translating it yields CSATRGDGANVLTF.

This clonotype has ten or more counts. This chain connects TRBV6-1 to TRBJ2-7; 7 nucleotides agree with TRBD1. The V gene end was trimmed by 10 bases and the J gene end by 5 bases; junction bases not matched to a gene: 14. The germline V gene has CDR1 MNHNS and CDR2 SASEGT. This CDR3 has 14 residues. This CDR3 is CAIEMTGSSNEQYF. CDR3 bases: TGTGCCATCGAGATGACAGGGTCTTCCAACGAGCAGTACTTC.

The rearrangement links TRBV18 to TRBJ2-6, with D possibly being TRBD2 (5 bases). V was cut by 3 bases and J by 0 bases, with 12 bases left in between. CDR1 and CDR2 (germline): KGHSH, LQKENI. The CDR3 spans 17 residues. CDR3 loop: CASSPQRLFSGANVLTF. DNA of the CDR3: TGTGCCAGCTCACCCCAGCGGCTCTTCTCTGGGGCCAACGTCCTGACTTTC. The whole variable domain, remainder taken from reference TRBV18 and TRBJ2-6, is NAGVMQNPRHLVRRRGQEARLRCSPMKGHSHVYWYRQLPEEGLKFMVYLQKENIIDESGMPKERFSAEFPKEGPSILRIQQVVRGDSAAYFCASSPQRLFSGANVLTFGAGSRLTVL.

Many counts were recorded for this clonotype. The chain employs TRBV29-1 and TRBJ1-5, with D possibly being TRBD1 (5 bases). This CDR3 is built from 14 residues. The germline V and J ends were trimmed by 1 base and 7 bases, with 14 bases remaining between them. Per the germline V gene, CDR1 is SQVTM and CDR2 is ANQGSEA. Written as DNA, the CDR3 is TGCAGCGTTGAAGTCGGGACCCCAGGGCAGCCCCAGCATTTT. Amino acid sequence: CSVEVGTPGQPQHF.

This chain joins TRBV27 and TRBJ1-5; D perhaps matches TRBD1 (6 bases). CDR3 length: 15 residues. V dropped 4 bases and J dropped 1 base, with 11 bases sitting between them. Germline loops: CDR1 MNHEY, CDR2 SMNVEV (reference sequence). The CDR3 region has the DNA TGTGCCAGCAGTTCCACGCAGGGGAGCAATCAGCCCCAGCATTTT. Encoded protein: CASSSTQGSNQPQHF.

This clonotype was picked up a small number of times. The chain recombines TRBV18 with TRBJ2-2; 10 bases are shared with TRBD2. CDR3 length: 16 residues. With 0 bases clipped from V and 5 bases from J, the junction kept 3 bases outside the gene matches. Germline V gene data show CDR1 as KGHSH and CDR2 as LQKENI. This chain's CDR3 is CASSPPGTSETGELFF. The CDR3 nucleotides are TGTGCCAGCTCACCACCCGGGACTAGCGAAACCGGGGAGCTGTTTTTT.

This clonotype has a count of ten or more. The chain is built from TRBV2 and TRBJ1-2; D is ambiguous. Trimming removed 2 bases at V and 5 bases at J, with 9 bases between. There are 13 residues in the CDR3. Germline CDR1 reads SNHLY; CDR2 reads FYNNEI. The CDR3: CASSEMARYGYTF. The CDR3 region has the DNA TGTGCCAGCAGTGAAATGGCGAGATATGGCTACACCTTC. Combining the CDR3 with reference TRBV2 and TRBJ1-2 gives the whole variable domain EPEVTQTPSHQVTQMGQEVILRCVPISNHLYFYWYRQILGQKVEFLVSFYNNEISEKSEIFDDQFSVERPDGSNFTLKIRSTKLEDSAMYFCASSEMARYGYTFGSGTRLTVV.

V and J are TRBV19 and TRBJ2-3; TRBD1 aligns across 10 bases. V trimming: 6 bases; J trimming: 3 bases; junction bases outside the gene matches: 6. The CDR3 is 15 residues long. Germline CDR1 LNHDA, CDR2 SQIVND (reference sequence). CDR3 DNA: TGTGCCAGTAGCCCCGGGACAGGGGTAACAGATACGCAGTATTTT. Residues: CASSPGTGVTDTQYF.